Listed below are T cell receptor beta chains from one sample, sequenced in a study of blood T cell repertoires in COVID-19. TCRdb keeps only in-frame clones here, not all; method: immunoSEQ multiplex PCR. The table records tens of thousands of clones, 75% to 80% of them present only once. Sequencing was performed on peripheral blood. These TCRs come from a man between 65 and 85 years old with COVID-19, enrolled during active disease. The CDR3 runs from the conserved cysteine through the conserved F or W. D genes are given only for firm matches. The size field is filled for only some rows; it gives once, few, many or a size class.

TRBD2	.	TRBJ2-1	19	TRBV9	CASSVSLSGGIVPYNEQFF	TGTGCCAGCAGCGTATCTTTATCGGGGGGGATTGTTCCCTACAATGAGCAGTTCTTC
TRBD2	.	TRBJ2-3	15	TRBV28	CASSSSGRGTDTQYF	TGTGCCAGCAGTTCTAGCGGGAGAGGCACAGATACGCAGTATTTT
.	few	TRBJ1-3	16	TRBV9	CASSVDGGSGGNTIYF	TGTGCCAGCAGCGTAGACGGGGGAAGCGGAGGAAACACCATATATTTT
TRBD2	.	TRBJ2-3	16	TRBV11-3	CASSLGTSGSVDTQYF	TGTGCCAGCAGCCTCGGGACTAGCGGGAGTGTAGATACGCAGTATTTT
TRBD1	few	TRBJ2-1	18	TRBV7-2	CASSPGTGGSPSYNEQFF	TGTGCCAGCAGCCCCGGGACAGGGGGTTCTCCCTCCTACAATGAGCAGTTCTTC
.	.	TRBJ2-7	14	TRBV5-4	CASSLQYANYEQYF	TGTGCCAGCAGCTTGCAGTACGCCAACTACGAGCAGTACTTC
.	.	TRBJ2-7	12	TRBV10-3	CATSTTAREQYF	TGTGCCACCTCGACTACAGCGCGTGAGCAGTACTTC
.	.	TRBJ2-3	15	TRBV11-2	CASSRDFGGRDTQYF	TGTGCCAGCAGCAGGGACTTTGGGGGTAGGGATACGCAGTATTTT
.	.	TRBJ1-4	14	TRBV10-1	CASASRKPWGGLFF	TGCGCCAGCGCGAGTAGGAAGCCATGGGGGGGACTGTTTTTT
.	.	TRBJ1-3	11	TRBV30	CAWSVPDTIYF	TGTGCCTGGAGTGTCCCCGACACCATATATTTT
TRBD2	.	TRBJ2-1	16	TRBV30	CAWGRVSGRNYNEQFF	TGTGCCTGGGGTAGGGTTAGCGGGAGGAACTACAATGAGCAGTTCTTC
.	.	TRBJ2-7	15	TRBV4-1	CASSQGGGNRYEQYF	TGCGCCAGCAGCCAAGGTGGCGGGAACCGCTACGAGCAGTACTTC
TRBD2	.	TRBJ2-1	12	TRBV29-1	CSVGGLANEQFF	TGCAGCGTAGGGGGACTAGCCAATGAGCAGTTCTTC
TRBD1	.	TRBJ2-3	15	TRBV24-1	CATSDGQGSTDTQYF	TGTGCCACCAGTGATGGACAGGGGAGCACAGATACGCAGTATTTT
.	.	TRBJ1-1	16	TRBV11-2	CASSLAQGLERTEAFF	TGTGCCAGCAGCTTAGCCCAGGGGCTAGAGAGGACTGAAGCTTTCTTT
.	.	TRBJ1-1	13	TRBV7-9	CASSRAGGFEAFF	TGTGCCAGCTCCCGGGCCGGGGGGTTTGAAGCTTTCTTT
TRBD1	.	TRBJ1-1	15	TRBV7-9	CASSVGTGAATEAFF	TGTGCCAGCAGCGTCGGGACAGGGGCCGCCACTGAAGCTTTCTTT
.	.	TRBJ2-7	14	TRBV7-2	CASSLSRPAGEQYF	TGTGCCAGCAGCTTAAGCAGACCCGCGGGGGAGCAGTACTTC
.	.	TRBJ1-4	13	TRBV18	CASSPGLREKLFF	TGTGCCAGCTCACCGGGACTGAGGGAAAAACTGTTTTTT
.	.	TRBJ2-1	16	TRBV6-5	CASSYMSSSSYNEQFF	TGTGCCAGCAGTTACATGTCAAGTAGCTCCTACAATGAGCAGTTCTTC
TRBD1	once	TRBJ1-1	14	TRBV11-2	CASSSTGGVTEAFF	TGTGCCAGCAGCTCGACAGGGGGTGTCACTGAAGCTTTCTTT
TRBD1	few	TRBJ2-7	14	TRBV7-9	CASSVRDRGYEQYF	TGTGCCAGCAGCGTCCGGGACAGGGGCTACGAGCAGTACTTC
TRBD1	.	TRBJ1-1	14	TRBV5-1	CASSPLTGETEAFF	TGCGCCAGCAGCCCTCTTACAGGGGAGACTGAAGCTTTCTTT
.	.	TRBJ1-1	12	TRBV28	CASSSRPVGAFF	TGTGCCAGCAGTTCTAGACCAGTTGGAGCTTTCTTT
TRBD1	.	TRBJ1-2	14	TRBV7-9	CASTPIQGNYGYTF	TGTGCCAGCACCCCGATACAGGGGAACTATGGCTACACCTTC
.	once	TRBJ2-2	17	TRBV7-7	CASSLQGATINTGELFF	TGTGCTAGCAGCTTACAAGGGGCCACAATAAACACCGGGGAGCTGTTTTTT
.	.	TRBJ1-3	14	TRBV7-2	CASSLGASGNTIYF	TGTGCCAGCAGCTTAGGGGCCTCTGGAAACACCATATATTTT
TRBD2	.	TRBJ2-3	16	TRBV3-1/TRBV3-2	CASSRTSGMSTDTQYF	TGTGCCAGCAGCAGAACTAGCGGGATGAGCACAGATACGCAGTATTTT
.	.	TRBJ1-1	13	TRBV5-1	CASSFTGSPEAFF	TGCGCCAGCAGCTTTACAGGGTCCCCTGAAGCTTTCTTT
TRBD1	.	TRBJ1-2	16	TRBV7-9	CASSPTPQGAAYGYTF	TGTGCCAGCAGTCCCACCCCACAGGGGGCGGCCTATGGCTACACCTTC
.	few	TRBJ2-4	15	TRBV7-2	CASSFRAERRNIQYF	TGTGCCAGCAGCTTCCGAGCTGAGCGAAGAAACATTCAGTACTTC
.	.	TRBJ1-2	15	TRBV3-1/TRBV3-2	CASSHHNRDYYGYTF	TGTGCCAGCAGCCACCACAACAGGGATTACTATGGCTACACCTTC
.	.	TRBJ2-7	17	TRBV20-1	CSASRRPRGSPSYEQYF	TGCAGTGCTAGTAGGAGACCCAGAGGTTCCCCCTCCTACGAGCAGTACTTC
.	.	TRBJ1-2	15	TRBV7-2	CASSLGASQSYGYTF	TGTGCCAGCAGCTTAGGGGCGTCGCAGTCCTATGGCTACACCTTC
.	few	TRBJ2-7	14	TRBV11-2	CASSLEAGTYEQYF	TGTGCCAGCAGCTTAGAGGCAGGCACCTACGAGCAGTACTTC
.	once	TRBJ2-7	15	TRBV9	CASSVTTGTFYEQYF	TGTGCCAGCAGCGTTACAACTGGGACTTTTTACGAGCAGTACTTC
TRBD1	once	TRBJ1-2	14	TRBV7-2	CASSPGQGALGYTF	TGTGCCAGCAGCCCTGGACAGGGAGCCCTGGGCTACACCTTC
TRBD2	.	TRBJ2-1	15	TRBV23-1	CASSQGAREINEQFF	TGCGCCAGCAGTCAAGGCGCGCGGGAGATCAATGAGCAGTTCTTC
.	.	TRBJ1-3	18	TRBV3-1/TRBV3-2	CASSQDRWGRTFGNTIYF	TGTGCCAGCAGCCAAGATCGTTGGGGCAGAACCTTTGGAAACACCATATATTTT
.	many	TRBJ1-5	12	TRBV28	CASSYRVQPQHF	TGTGCCAGCAGTTACAGGGTGCAGCCCCAGCATTTT
TRBD2	.	TRBJ2-3	17	TRBV9	CASSLLTSGTSPDTQYF	TGTGCCAGCAGCTTACTGACTAGCGGGACGTCCCCAGATACGCAGTATTTT
.	once	TRBJ1-6	16	TRBV10-3	CAISAKEAGDNSPLHF	TGTGCCATCAGCGCGAAGGAGGCCGGGGATAATTCACCCCTCCACTTT